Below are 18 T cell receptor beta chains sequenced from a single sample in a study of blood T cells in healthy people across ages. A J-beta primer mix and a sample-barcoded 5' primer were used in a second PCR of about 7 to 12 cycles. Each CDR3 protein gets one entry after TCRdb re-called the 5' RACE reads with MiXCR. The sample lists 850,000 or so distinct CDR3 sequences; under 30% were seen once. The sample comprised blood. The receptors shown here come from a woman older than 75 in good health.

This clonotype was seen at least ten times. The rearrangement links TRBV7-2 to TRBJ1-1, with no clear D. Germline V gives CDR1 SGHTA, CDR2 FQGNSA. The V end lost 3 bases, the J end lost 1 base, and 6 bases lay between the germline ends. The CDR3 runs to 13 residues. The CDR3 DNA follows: TGTGCCAGCAGCTTTATACCGAACACTGAAGCTTTCTTT. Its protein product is CASSFIPNTEAFF.

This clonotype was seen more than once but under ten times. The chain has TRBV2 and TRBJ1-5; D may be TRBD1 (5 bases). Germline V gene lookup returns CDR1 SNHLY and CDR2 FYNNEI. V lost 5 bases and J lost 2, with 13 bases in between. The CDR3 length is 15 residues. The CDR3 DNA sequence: TGTGCCAGCAGTCTTGGGGGAATACGCAATCAGCCCCAGCATTTT. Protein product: CASSLGGIRNQPQHF.

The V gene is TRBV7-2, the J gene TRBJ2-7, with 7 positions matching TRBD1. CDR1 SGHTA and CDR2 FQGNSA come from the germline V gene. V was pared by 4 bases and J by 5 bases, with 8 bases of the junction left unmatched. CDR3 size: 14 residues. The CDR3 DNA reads TGTGCCAGCAGCTCAAGAAAACAGGGGAACGAGCAGTACTTC. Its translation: CASSSRKQGNEQYF.

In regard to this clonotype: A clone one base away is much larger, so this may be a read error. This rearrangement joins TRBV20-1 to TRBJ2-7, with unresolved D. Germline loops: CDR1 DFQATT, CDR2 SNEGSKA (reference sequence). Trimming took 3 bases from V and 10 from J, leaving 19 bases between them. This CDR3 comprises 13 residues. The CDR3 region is CSASRNSKEAQYF. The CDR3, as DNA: TGCAGTGCTAGTCGGAACAGTAAAGAGGCCCAGTACTTC.

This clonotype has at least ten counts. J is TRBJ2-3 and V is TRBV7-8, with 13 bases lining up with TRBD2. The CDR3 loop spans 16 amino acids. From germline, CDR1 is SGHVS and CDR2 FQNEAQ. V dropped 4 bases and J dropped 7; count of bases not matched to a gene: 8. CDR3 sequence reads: CASSSLRTSGGNTQYF. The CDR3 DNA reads TGTGCCAGCAGCTCCTTACGGACTAGCGGGGGTAATACGCAGTATTTT.

Here the CDR3 DNA reads TGTGCCAGCTCACCGGCAGGGGACCTCTTGGCTGAAGCTTTCTTT. This codes for CASSPAGDLLAEAFF. The rearrangement links TRBV18 to TRBJ1-1; maybe TRBD1 (6 bases). CDR3 length: 15 amino acids. Germline CDR1 and CDR2: KGHSH and LQKENI. V dropped 3 bases and J dropped 6 bases, with 17 bases sitting between them.

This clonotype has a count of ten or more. CDR3 region: CATSKWTGGADEQFF. CDR3 sequence (DNA): TGTGCCACCAGCAAGTGGACCGGCGGGGCGGATGAGCAGTTCTTC. This sequence joins TRBV24-1 and TRBJ2-1; D is perhaps TRBD2 (6 bases). Germline V gives CDR1 KGHDR, CDR2 SFDVKD. The CDR3 is 15 amino acids. Trimming took off 7 bases at V and 8 bases at J, with 20 bases between the two ends.

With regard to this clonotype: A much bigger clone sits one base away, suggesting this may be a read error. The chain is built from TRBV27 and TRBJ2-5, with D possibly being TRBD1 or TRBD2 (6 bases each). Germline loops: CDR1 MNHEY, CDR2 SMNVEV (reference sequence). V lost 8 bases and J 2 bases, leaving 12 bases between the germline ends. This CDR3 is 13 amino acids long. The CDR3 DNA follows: TGTGCCAGCCAAGGGGGGTTACAAGAGACCCAGTACTTC. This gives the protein CASQGGLQETQYF.

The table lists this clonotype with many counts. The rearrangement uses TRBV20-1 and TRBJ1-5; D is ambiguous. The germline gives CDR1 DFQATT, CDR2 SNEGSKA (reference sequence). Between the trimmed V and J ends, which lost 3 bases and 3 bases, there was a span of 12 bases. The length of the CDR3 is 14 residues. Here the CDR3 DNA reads TGCAGTGCTAGGGATCCGGGCTACAATCAGCCCCAGCATTTT. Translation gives CSARDPGYNQPQHF.

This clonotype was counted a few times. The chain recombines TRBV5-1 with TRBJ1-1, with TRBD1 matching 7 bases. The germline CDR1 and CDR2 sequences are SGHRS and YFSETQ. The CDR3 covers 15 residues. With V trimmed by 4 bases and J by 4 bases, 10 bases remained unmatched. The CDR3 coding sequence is TGCGCCAGCAGCGCAACGACAGGGAGCGTCACTGAAGCTTTCTTT. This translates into CASSATTGSVTEAFF.

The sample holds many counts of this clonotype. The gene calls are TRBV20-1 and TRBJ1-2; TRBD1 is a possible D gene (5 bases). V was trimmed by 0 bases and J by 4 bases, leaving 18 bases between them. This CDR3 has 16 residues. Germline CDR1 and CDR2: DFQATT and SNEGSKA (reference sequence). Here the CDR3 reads CSARDPTGPDLYGYTF. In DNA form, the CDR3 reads TGCAGTGCTAGAGATCCGACGGGACCGGACCTCTATGGCTACACCTTC.

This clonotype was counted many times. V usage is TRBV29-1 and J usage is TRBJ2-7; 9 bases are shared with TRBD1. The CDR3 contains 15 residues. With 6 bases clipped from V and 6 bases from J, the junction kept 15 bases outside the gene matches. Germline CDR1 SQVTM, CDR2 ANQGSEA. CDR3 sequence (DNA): TGCAGCGTCACGTCCTCGGGACAGGGAAAGGGCGAGCAGTACTTC. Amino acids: CSVTSSGQGKGEQYF.

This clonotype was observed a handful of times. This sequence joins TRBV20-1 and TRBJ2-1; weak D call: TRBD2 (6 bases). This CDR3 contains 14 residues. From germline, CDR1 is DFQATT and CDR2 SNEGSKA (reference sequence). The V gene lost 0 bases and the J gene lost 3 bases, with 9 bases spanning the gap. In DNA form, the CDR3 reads TGCAGTGCTAGAGACCGGGGGATCTACAATGAGCAGTTCTTC. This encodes CSARDRGIYNEQFF.

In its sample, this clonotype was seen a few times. CDR3 bases: TGTGCCAGCAGCTTAACGGTGGCAGCGAGCTATGGCTACACCTTC. Its protein product is CASSLTVAASYGYTF. The genes are TRBV11-2 and TRBJ1-2, with D uncertain. The CDR3 is made up of 15 amino acids. Germline CDR1 SGHAT, CDR2 FQNNGV. The ends were cut back, 2 bases at V and 4 bases at J, with 14 bases in the middle.

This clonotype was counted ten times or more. The CDR3 nucleotides are TGCAGTGCTAGAGATAGGAGGACAGGAAGTCTCTCCTACAATGAGCAGTTCTTC. This codes for CSARDRRTGSLSYNEQFF. The chain uses TRBV20-1 and TRBJ2-1, with 7 bases aligning to TRBD1. The germline gives CDR1 DFQATT, CDR2 SNEGSKA (reference sequence). The V gene end was trimmed by 0 bases and the J gene end by 0 bases; junction bases not matched to a gene: 11. The CDR3 totals 18 residues.

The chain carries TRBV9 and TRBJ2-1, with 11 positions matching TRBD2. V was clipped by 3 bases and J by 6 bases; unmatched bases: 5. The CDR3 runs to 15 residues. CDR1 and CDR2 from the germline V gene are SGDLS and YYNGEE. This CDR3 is CASSALSGGANEQFF. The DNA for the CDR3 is TGTGCCAGCAGCGCCCTTAGCGGGGGGGCCAATGAGCAGTTCTTC. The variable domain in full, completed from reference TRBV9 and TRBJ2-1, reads DSGVTQTPKHLITATGQRVTLRCSPRSGDLSVYWYQQSLDQGLQFLIQYYNGEERAKGNILERFSAQQFPDLHSELNLSSLELGDSALYFCASSALSGGANEQFFGPGTRLTVL.

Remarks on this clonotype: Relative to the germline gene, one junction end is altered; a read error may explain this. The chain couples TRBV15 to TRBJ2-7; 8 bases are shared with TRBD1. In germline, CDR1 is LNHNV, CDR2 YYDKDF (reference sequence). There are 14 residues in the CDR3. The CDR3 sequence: CATSLLSGGYEQYF. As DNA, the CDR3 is TGTGCCACCAGCCTACTATCAGGGGGCTACGAACAGTACTTC.

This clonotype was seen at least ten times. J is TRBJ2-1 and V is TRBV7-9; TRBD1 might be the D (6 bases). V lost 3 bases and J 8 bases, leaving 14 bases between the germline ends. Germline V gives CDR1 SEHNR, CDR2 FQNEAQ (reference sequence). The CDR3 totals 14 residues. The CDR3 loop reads CASSFIQGVDEQFF. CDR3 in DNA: TGTGCCAGCAGCTTTATACAGGGCGTCGATGAGCAGTTCTTC.